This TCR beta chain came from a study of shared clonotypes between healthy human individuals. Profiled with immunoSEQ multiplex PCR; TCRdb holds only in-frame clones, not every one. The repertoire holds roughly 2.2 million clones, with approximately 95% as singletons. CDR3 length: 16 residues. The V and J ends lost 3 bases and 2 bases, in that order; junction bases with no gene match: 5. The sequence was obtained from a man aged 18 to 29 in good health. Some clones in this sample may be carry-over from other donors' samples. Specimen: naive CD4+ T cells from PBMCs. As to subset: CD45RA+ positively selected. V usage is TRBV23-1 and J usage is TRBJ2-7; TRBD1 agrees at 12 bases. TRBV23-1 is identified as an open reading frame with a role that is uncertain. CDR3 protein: CASSHSGTGGTYEQYF. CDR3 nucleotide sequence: TGCGCCAGCAGTCATTCCGGGACAGGGGGCACCTACGAGCAGTACTTC.